This T cell receptor beta chain originates from a study of cytomegalovirus exposure and HLA in healthy donors. Points from the study as a whole: Further analysis was carried out later, and it showed several of the most significant clusters appearing linked to common viral pathogens.

The V gene lost 0 bases and the J gene lost 6 bases, with 14 bases spanning the gap. This CDR3 is built from 15 residues. Germline V CDR1 and CDR2: GTSNPN, SVGIG (reference sequence). The study ran its PCR with 60 Vbeta and 13 Jbeta primers. Method: immunoSEQ multiplex PCR; TCRdb's copy keeps in-frame clones and lacks some. Among 200,000 to 250,000 clones listed, roughly 91% were seen once. As regards this clone: The antigen is not known.

What was sequenced was PBMCs. This TCR was sampled from a young woman in good health and CMV-seronegative. The chain recombines TRBV30 with TRBJ2-2; D might be TRBD2 (6 bases). CDR3 residues: CAWSVRENNPGELFF. The CDR3 DNA reads TGTGCCTGGAGTGTACGGGAGAATAACCCCGGGGAGCTGTTTTTT.